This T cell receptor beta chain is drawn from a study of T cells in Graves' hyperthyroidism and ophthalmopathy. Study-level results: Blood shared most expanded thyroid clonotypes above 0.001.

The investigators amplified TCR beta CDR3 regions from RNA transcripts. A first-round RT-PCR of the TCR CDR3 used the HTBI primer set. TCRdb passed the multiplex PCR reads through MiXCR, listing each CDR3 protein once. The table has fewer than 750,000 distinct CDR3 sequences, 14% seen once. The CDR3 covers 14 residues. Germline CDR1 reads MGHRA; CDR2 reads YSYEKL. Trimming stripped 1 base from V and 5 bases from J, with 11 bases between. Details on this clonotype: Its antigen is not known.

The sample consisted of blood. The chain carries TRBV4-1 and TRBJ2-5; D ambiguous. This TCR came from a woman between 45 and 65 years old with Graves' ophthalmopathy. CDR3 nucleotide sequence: TGCGCCAGCAGCCAAGGGCAAGAGAGGGAGACCCAGTACTTC. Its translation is CASSQGQERETQYF.